A single sample gave rise to the 27 T cell receptor beta chains below, sequenced in a study of CD8+ T cells in alopecia areata. Treatment reported: oral pan-JAK inhibitor, 5-10 mg twice daily. The sequencing template was cDNA reverse transcribed from extracted RNA. TCRdb's copy holds only in-frame clones and misses some; the assay was immunoSEQ multiplex PCR. Of 150,000 to 200,000 clones listed, roughly 60% were seen once; the top ten hold 1%. This material consisted of CD4+ T cells sorted from blood, taken at week 24, from a patient treated with tofacitinib. The source of these receptors is a human donor with alopecia areata.

This clone has more than one count but fewer than ten. The J gene is TRBJ1-2, the V gene TRBV7-9; 7 bases line up with TRBD1. V trimming: 2 bases; J trimming: 4 bases; junction bases outside the gene matches: 10. Germline V gene data show CDR1 as SEHNR and CDR2 as FQNEAQ (reference sequence). The CDR3 has 16 residues. Here the CDR3 DNA reads TGTGCCAGCAGCTTACCCCGACAGGGCCCAGGCTATGGCTACACCTTC. As protein: CASSLPRQGPGYGYTF.

The genes are TRBV7-2 and TRBJ2-2; 15 bases map to TRBD2. CDR1 and CDR2 (germline): SGHTA, FQGNSA. This CDR3 spans 16 amino acids. Unmatched junction bases numbered 4, after V lost 4 bases and J lost 7 bases. This CDR3 is CASSSGLAGGDGELFF. In nucleotides, the CDR3 is TGTGCCAGCAGCTCGGGACTAGCGGGGGGTGACGGGGAGCTGTTTTTT.

The table lists this clone with a few counts. This chain links TRBV4-1 with TRBJ1-2; D is uncertain. Germline-derived CDR1 and CDR2 are MGHRA and YSYEKL. V was clipped by 3 bases and J by 4 bases, with 12 bases between them. CDR3 length: 14 amino acids. The CDR3 protein is CASSQGDALYGYTF. The CDR3, as DNA: TGCGCCAGCAGCCAGGGAGATGCCCTCTATGGCTACACCTTC.

The rearrangement links TRBV6-5 to TRBJ2-5; perhaps D is TRBD1 or TRBD2 (5 bases each). The CDR3 runs 15 residues. The germline V gene encodes CDR1 MNHEY and CDR2 SVGAGI. The V end lost 0 bases, the J end lost 4 bases, and 12 bases lay between the germline ends. The CDR3 bases are TGTGCCAGCAGTTACTCCGGGGCGGGTGGAGAGACCCAGTACTTC. This codes for CASSYSGAGGETQYF.

This sequence joins TRBV29-1 and TRBJ2-3, with D possibly being TRBD1 or TRBD2 (6 bases each). The CDR3 is 13 amino acids. Germline CDR1 and CDR2: SQVTM and ANQGSEA. Trimming took 4 bases from V and 2 from J, leaving 10 bases between them. The CDR3, as DNA: TGCAGCGTTGCGGGGGCGATCACAGATACGCAGTATTTT. Its translation: CSVAGAITDTQYF.

This clone was seen only a few times. The gene calls are TRBV5-1 and TRBJ2-1; D uncertain. The CDR3 contains 12 residues. The germline V gene has CDR1 SGHRS and CDR2 YFSETQ. V was clipped by 0 bases and J by 3 bases, with 1 base between them. The CDR3 here is CASSLDYNEQFF. In DNA, the CDR3 is TGCGCCAGCAGCTTGGACTACAATGAGCAGTTCTTC. The entire variable domain, with the rest obtained from reference TRBV5-1 and TRBJ2-1, is as follows: KAGVTQTPRYLIKTRGQQVTLSCSPISGHRSVSWYQQTPGQGLQFLFEYFSETQRNKGNFPGRFSGRQFSNSRSEMNVSTLELGDSALYLCASSLDYNEQFFGPGTRLTVL.

This chain connects TRBV4-1 to TRBJ1-5; D remains unclear. V gave up 3 bases and J gave up 5 bases, with 8 bases separating them. The V gene's germline CDR1 is MGHRA and CDR2 YSYEKL. The CDR3 sequence is 13 residues long. Here the CDR3 reads CASSHVSHQPQHF. As DNA, the CDR3 is TGCGCCAGCAGCCACGTATCACATCAGCCCCAGCATTTT.

This chain uses TRBV5-1 with TRBJ2-2; 8 nucleotides line up with TRBD1. In germline, CDR1 is SGHRS, CDR2 YFSETQ. V lost 5 bases to trimming and J lost 4 bases; unmatched junction nucleotides: 7. The CDR3 extends over 15 amino acids. The CDR3 protein is CASRPGQGRTGELFF. The CDR3 DNA reads as TGCGCCAGCAGACCTGGACAGGGCCGCACCGGGGAGCTGTTTTTT.

The J gene is TRBJ1-2, the V gene TRBV6-5; no clear D. Trimming removed 5 bases at V and 8 bases at J, with 9 bases between. The CDR3 contains 11 residues. Germline V gene lookup returns CDR1 MNHEY and CDR2 SVGAGI. This CDR3 reads CASSNQDGYTF. Written as DNA, the CDR3 is TGTGCCAGCAGTAACCAGGACGGCTACACCTTC.

The J gene is TRBJ1-6, the V gene TRBV30; D ambiguous. The V end was cut by 1 base, the J end by 7 bases, with 8 bases between. This CDR3 region has 13 residues. Germline CDR1 and CDR2: GTSNPN and SVGIG (reference sequence). As DNA, the CDR3 is TGTGCCTGGAGTGGGGTCACCAATTCACCCCTCCACTTT. It codes for CAWSGVTNSPLHF.

This chain links TRBV4-1 with TRBJ2-1; no firm D call. The V end was cut by 3 bases, the J end by 0 bases, with 3 bases between. The CDR3 is 13 amino acids. The germline gives CDR1 MGHRA, CDR2 YSYEKL. The CDR3 sequence is CASSHSSYNEQFF. The CDR3 coding sequence is TGCGCCAGCAGCCACTCCTCCTACAATGAGCAGTTCTTC.

The chain recombines TRBV5-1 with TRBJ1-1, with a weak D call TRBD1 (6 bases). V was pared by 0 bases and J by 5 bases, with 20 bases between. Germline V gene lookup returns CDR1 SGHRS and CDR2 YFSETQ. The CDR3 loop spans 17 amino acids. CDR3 DNA: TGCGCCAGCAGCTTGGGCAGGGGCCTTGGTGGAGGGACTGAAGCTTTCTTT. Translated: CASSLGRGLGGGTEAFF.

The chain carries TRBV27 and TRBJ2-7; D is unresolved. V dropped 3 bases and J dropped 3 bases, with 9 bases sitting between them. CDR1 and CDR2 from the germline V gene are MNHEY and SMNVEV (reference sequence). CDR3 size: 13 residues. The CDR3 sequence: CASSLYTNYEQYF. CDR3 nucleotide sequence: TGTGCCAGCAGTTTGTACACCAACTACGAGCAGTACTTC.

The gene calls are TRBV30 and TRBJ1-2, with D unresolved. CDR3 length: 13 residues. Per the germline V gene, CDR1 is GTSNPN and CDR2 is SVGIG (reference sequence). The V and J ends lost 0 bases and 8 bases respectively, with 13 bases between them. Written as DNA, the CDR3 is TGTGCCTGGAGTGTACTGGTGGTGGGAGGCTACACCTTC. The encoded protein is CAWSVLVVGGYTF.

In DNA, the CDR3 is TGTGCCTTGGACAGGGGGTCTAGCACAGATACGCAGTATTTT. The encoded protein is CALDRGSSTDTQYF. This chain uses TRBV30 with TRBJ2-3; TRBD1 matches at 10 bases. The CDR3 is 14 residues long. Trimming at V came to 7 bases and at J to 0 bases, leaving 4 bases not matched to a gene. Germline V CDR1 and CDR2: GTSNPN, SVGIG (reference sequence).

This clone appeared once. The chain couples TRBV2 to TRBJ2-3; TRBD1 is a possible D gene (6 bases). This CDR3 spans 17 amino acids. V lost 3 bases and J 2 bases, leaving 18 bases between the germline ends. Germline V lookup: CDR1 SNHLY, CDR2 FYNNEI. CDR3 in amino acids: CASSDLRTVSLTDTQYF. In nucleotides, the CDR3 is TGTGCCAGCAGTGACCTAAGGACAGTCTCTCTCACAGATACGCAGTATTTT. Full variable domain (remainder filled in from reference TRBV2 and TRBJ2-3): EPEVTQTPSHQVTQMGQEVILRCVPISNHLYFYWYRQILGQKVEFLVSFYNNEISEKSEIFDDQFSVERPDGSNFTLKIRSTKLEDSAMYFCASSDLRTVSLTDTQYFGPGTRLTVL.

CDR3 sequence: CASRVGVNTEAFF. The CDR3 DNA reads as TGTGCCAGCCGGGTGGGGGTGAACACTGAAGCTTTCTTT. This chain joins TRBV13 and TRBJ1-1; D possibly corresponds to TRBD1 (5 bases). Trimming removed 8 bases from V and 0 bases from J, with 10 bases in between. This CDR3 comprises 13 residues. Germline V gene lookup returns CDR1 PRHDT and CDR2 FYEKMQ (reference sequence).

The rearrangement links TRBV7-2 to TRBJ1-2, with a tentative D call TRBD1 (6 bases). CDR3 length: 15 amino acids. V lost 5 bases and J lost 2, with 15 bases in between. Germline-derived CDR1 and CDR2 are SGHTA and FQGNSA. The CDR3 nucleotides are TGTGCCAGCAGCCAGTACATACAGGGCAACTATGGCTACACCTTC. It is translated as CASSQYIQGNYGYTF.

The rearrangement uses TRBV29-1 and TRBJ2-3, with a tentative D call TRBD1 (6 bases). Trimming left V 1 base short and J 5 bases short, with 13 bases between. This CDR3 spans 14 amino acids. CDR1 is SQVTM and CDR2 is ANQGSEA in the germline V gene. In DNA form, the CDR3 reads TGCAGCGTTGAAGCCGTTAGGGACAAAGATACGCAGTATTTT. Its protein product is CSVEAVRDKDTQYF.

The chain carries TRBV5-1 and TRBJ1-2, with no clear D. This CDR3 comprises 16 residues. Germline CDR1 reads SGHRS; CDR2 reads YFSETQ. V was trimmed by 4 bases and J by 1 base, leaving 17 bases between them. This chain's CDR3 is CASSPLPGFNNYGYTF. The CDR3 region has the DNA TGCGCCAGCAGCCCCCTACCGGGGTTCAATAACTATGGCTACACCTTC.

This chain uses TRBV30 with TRBJ2-3; D ambiguous. The germline gives CDR1 GTSNPN, CDR2 SVGIG (reference sequence). This CDR3 is built from 15 residues. V lost 0 bases and J lost 0, with 10 bases in between. DNA of the CDR3: TGTGCCTGGAGTGTGCTTGTTACTAGCACAGATACGCAGTATTTT. It encodes CAWSVLVTSTDTQYF.

CDR3 sequence (DNA): TGCAGTGCTAGGACAGAGTATGGCTACACCTTC. Its protein is CSARTEYGYTF. The chain is built from TRBV20-1 and TRBJ1-2; maybe TRBD1 (5 bases). Germline V gene data show CDR1 as DFQATT and CDR2 as SNEGSKA (reference sequence). Trimming stripped 3 bases from V and 5 bases from J, with 7 bases between. The CDR3 totals 11 residues.

V and J are TRBV5-1 and TRBJ2-1, with D possibly called TRBD1 or TRBD2 (5 bases each). Deletions cut 6 bases from V and 3 bases from J, with 10 bases between. CDR3 length equals 13 residues. CDR1 and CDR2 from the germline V gene are SGHRS and YFSETQ. The CDR3 spells CASTRDGYNEQFF. CDR3 sequence (DNA): TGCGCCAGCACGAGGGACGGCTACAATGAGCAGTTCTTC.

The V gene is TRBV7-2, the J gene TRBJ2-7, with 7 bases that match TRBD1. After removal of 5 bases from V and 3 bases from J, the junction contained 7 bases not matched to a gene. CDR3 length: 14 residues. Germline values: CDR1 SGHTA, CDR2 FQGNSA. The CDR3 loop reads CASSPGQANYEQYF. The CDR3 bases are TGTGCCAGCAGCCCTGGACAGGCAAACTACGAGCAGTACTTC.

J is TRBJ2-3 and V is TRBV7-2; D not resolved. The germline V gene encodes CDR1 SGHTA and CDR2 FQGNSA. The germline V and J ends were trimmed by 0 bases and 0 bases, with 7 bases remaining between them. The CDR3 runs to 15 residues. CDR3 nucleotides: TGTGCCAGCAGCTTAGCGTCACTAAGCACAGATACGCAGTATTTT. Encoded protein: CASSLASLSTDTQYF.

The chain is built from TRBV2 and TRBJ2-2; D is undetermined. CDR3 length: 12 residues. CDR1 is SNHLY, CDR2 FYNNEI, per germline. The germline V and J ends were trimmed by 6 bases and 6 bases, with 8 bases remaining between them. The CDR3 nucleotides are TGTGCCAGCAGGGGGATGTCCGGGGAGCTGTTTTTT. Protein sequence: CASRGMSGELFF.

This chain links TRBV29-1 with TRBJ1-2; TRBD1 agrees at 8 bases. J lost 7 bases, V lost 3 bases, and 4 bases had no gene match. CDR1 is SQVTM, CDR2 ANQGSEA, per germline. This CDR3 is 12 amino acids long. The CDR3 coding sequence is TGCAGCGTTGATCCAGGGGGCTTTGGCTACACCTTC. This translates into CSVDPGGFGYTF.